The T cell receptor (beta chain) described here comes from a study of response to subunit inactivated influenza vaccine. TCRdb ran MiXCR on the RT-PCR reads and lists one entry per CDR3 protein. The table includes about 570,000 distinct CDR3 sequences, about 11% detected once. The V end was cut by 5 bases, the J end by 10 bases, with 20 bases between. This CDR3 has 13 amino acids. Germline CDR1 and CDR2: SQVTM and ANQGSEA. This same sample was also taken into another study, of T cells expressing NK-cell markers. Per that paper: TCR beta libraries carry UMIs added by 5'RACE template switching. The TCR beta repertoires were obtained from sorted CD3+CD56+NKG2C+, CD3+CD56+NKG2C- and CD3+CD56-NKG2C+ T cells. Sequencing covered eight donors, seven HCMV-seropositive and one seronegative. One observes that, in four donors, these clonotypes were also the leading ones within the CD3+CD56-NKG2C+ fraction.

The chain employs TRBV29-1 and TRBJ1-2; D unresolved. The specimen comprised PBMCs from blood, sampled on the day of vaccination. The receptor comes from a man between 45 and 60 years old who received an inactivated influenza vaccine. The CDR3 bases are TGCAGCGTTTTCCCCCGAGACCGGACGGTCTACACCTTC. It codes for CSVFPRDRTVYTF.